This TCR beta chain stems from a study of human T cells and chemical hapten exposure. Overall study context: TCR yields differed between samples (mainly from small differences in pooled library volume).

TCRdb re-analysed the RACE reads in MiXCR, keeping a single row per CDR3 protein. Of roughly 360,000 distinct CDR3 sequences in the sample, 4.8% were seen once. In its sample, this clonotype was seen a few times. Noted time point: patch test 1, 2 weeks after DPC sensitization. This sample's treatment: therapeutic diphenylcyclopropenone sensitization with weekly scalp DPC. The length of the CDR3 is 14 residues. V lost 7 bases, J lost 3 bases, and 11 bases stayed unmatched. Germline V gene lookup returns CDR1 SQVTM and CDR2 ANQGSEA. The clonotype was recovered from a woman aged 45-59 years with alopecia areata. Some clones in this sample may be carry-over from other donors' samples. This chain links TRBV29-1 with TRBJ2-7; 8 bases map to TRBD2. Sequenced here: whole blood, sampled in connection with sensitization to the hapten diphenylcyclopropenone (DPC). The CDR3 nucleotides read TGCAGCGCGGGAGGAGCGGGAGCGGTCTACGAGCAGTACTTC. Its translation is CSAGGAGAVYEQYF.